The sequence of this TCR beta chain was determined in a study of blood T cells in healthy people across ages. General study findings and limits: CMV status of donors was not determined, possibly confounding expanded clonotype changes.

Notes on this clonotype: Its antigen is not known.

For the second PCR, which ran for about 6 to 11 cycles, a sample-barcoded 5' primer and a J-beta primer mix were used. One entry per CDR3 protein results from TCRdb running MiXCR on the 5' RACE reads. The profile shows around 990,000 distinct CDR3 sequences, more than 30% of them singletons. Per the germline V gene, CDR1 is DFQATT and CDR2 is SNEGSKA (reference sequence). The CDR3 totals 15 residues. V dropped 0 bases and J dropped 13; count of bases not matched to a gene: 13. This chain joins TRBV20-1 and TRBJ2-4; 9 bases are shared with TRBD1. Specimen: blood. The origin of this receptor is a man between 18 and 35 years old in good health. CDR3 nucleotide sequence: TGCAGTGCTAGAGACCACCAGGGACAGGGAAGGGGGCAGTACTTC. It codes for CSARDHQGQGRGQYF.